What follows is one T cell receptor (beta chain) and its context. Its antigen is undetermined. This entry belongs to a study of T-cell memory formation after mild COVID-19. Broader study findings: There were some responding clones in pre-infection memory, which suggested that cross-reactive memory had joined. Among contracting clones, CD4+ were mainly CM/EM and CD8+ enriched in EMRA.

CDR1 is LGHDT and CDR2 is YNNKEL in the germline V gene (reference sequence). The V end was cut by 2 bases, the J end by 7 bases, with 6 bases between. The CDR3 is made up of 12 amino acids. TCRdb re-analysed the 5' RACE reads in MiXCR, keeping a single row per CDR3 protein. The repertoire includes some 190,000 distinct CDR3 sequences, about a sixth of them detected once, and around 2% sits in the top ten. Material: PBMCs or a T cell subset sorted from them (not recorded which). V and J are TRBV3-1 and TRBJ2-1, with D uncertain. The clonotype was recovered from an adult woman who had mild COVID-19 (a few samples of this study predate the infection). Cell type and time point are not known. The CDR3: CASSQLGNEQFF. As DNA, the CDR3 is TGTGCCAGCAGCCAATTAGGGAATGAGCAGTTCTTC.